Following are 11 T cell receptor beta chains from one sample sequenced in a study of T cells in Graves' hyperthyroidism and ophthalmopathy. Amplification yielded TCR beta CDR3 regions, with RNA transcripts as the source. HTBI primers were used for first-round RT-PCR of the TCR CDR3. From the multiplex PCR reads, TCRdb called clonotypes with MiXCR, one entry per CDR3 protein. This sample has approximately 520,000 distinct CDR3 sequences, with less than 25% found just once. The sample taken for sequencing was blood. All receptors come from a woman aged 25-40 years with Graves' ophthalmopathy.

A few counts support this clonotype. The chain recombines TRBV28 with TRBJ2-4; 13 bases are a match to TRBD2. The V gene's germline CDR1 is MDHEN and CDR2 SYDVKM. J lost 0 bases, V lost 5 bases, and 4 bases had no gene match. This CDR3 is 17 amino acids long. The CDR3 sequence is CASSPWTSGGAKNIQYF. In nucleotides, the CDR3 is TGTGCCAGCAGTCCTTGGACTAGCGGGGGAGCCAAAAACATTCAGTACTTC.

This clonotype was detected ten times or more. The chain employs TRBV7-9 and TRBJ1-1; 9 bases line up with TRBD1. The germline V gene encodes CDR1 SEHNR and CDR2 FQNEAQ (reference sequence). Germline trimming cut 5 bases from V and 4 bases from J; bases unmatched to any gene: 5. The length of the CDR3 is 14 residues. The CDR3 region has the DNA TGTGCCAGCAGCGTACAGGGGGCACGCACTGAAGCTTTCTTT. Residues: CASSVQGARTEAFF.

The sample holds many counts of this clonotype. This sequence joins TRBV11-2 and TRBJ2-5, with TRBD1 matching 7 bases. Looked up from germline, CDR1 is SGHAT and CDR2 is FQNNGV. After removal of 8 bases from V and 4 bases from J, the junction contained 10 bases not matched to a gene. The CDR3 covers 14 residues. This CDR3 is CASGTGVTGETQYF. The DNA for the CDR3 is TGTGCCAGCGGTACAGGGGTAACAGGAGAGACCCAGTACTTC.

This clonotype was found a few times. This chain links TRBV9 with TRBJ2-5; D remains ambiguous. V was clipped by 3 bases and J by 3 bases, with 18 bases between them. Germline V gene sequence: CDR1 SGDLS, CDR2 YYNGEE. The CDR3 spans 16 residues. CDR3 amino acids: CASSAAPGSSEETQYF. The CDR3 DNA reads as TGTGCCAGCAGCGCAGCCCCTGGAAGCTCCGAAGAGACCCAGTACTTC.

This clonotype has ten or more counts. The CDR3 here is CASSDFAPLGSPDRPVRETQYF. In DNA form, the CDR3 reads TGTGCCAGCAGTGATTTCGCCCCACTTGGGTCCCCTGACAGACCGGTGCGAGAGACCCAGTACTTC. The chain is built from TRBV2 and TRBJ2-5, with D tentatively TRBD1 (5 bases). The CDR3 sequence is 22 residues long. Trimming left V 3 bases short and J 4 bases short, with 36 bases between. Germline CDR1 and CDR2: SNHLY and FYNNEI.

This chain links TRBV19 with TRBJ1-1; D unresolved. This CDR3 is 13 amino acids long. V dropped 7 bases and J dropped 3 bases, with 12 bases sitting between them. Germline CDR1 reads LNHDA; CDR2 reads SQIVND (reference sequence). CDR3 DNA: TGTGCCAGTAAAAAGGATTTGGACACTGAAGCTTTCTTT. Translated, it gives CASKKDLDTEAFF.

The table lists this clonotype with a few counts. The gene calls are TRBV5-6 and TRBJ1-5, with D hard to call. The V gene's germline CDR1 is SGHDT and CDR2 YYEEEE. The CDR3 runs to 15 residues. Between the trimmed V and J ends, which lost 4 bases and 2 bases, there was a span of 13 bases. CDR3 DNA: TGTGCCAGCAGCCTGAAATCTTGGGGCAATCAGCCCCAGCATTTT. It specifies CASSLKSWGNQPQHF.

This clonotype was seen repeatedly, ten times or more. V and J are TRBV12-3 or TRBV12-4 and TRBJ1-2, with 7 bases aligning to TRBD1. V lost 5 bases and J lost 5; bases outside the gene matches: 5. CDR3 length: 13 residues. CDR3 nucleotide sequence: TGTGCCAGCAGTACCCAGGGGGAATATGGCTACACCTTC. This encodes CASSTQGEYGYTF.

This clonotype has a count of ten or more. The junction departs from germline at one end; a sequencing error may be responsible. V is TRBV20-1 and J is TRBJ1-5; a possible D gene is TRBD1 (5 bases). The CDR3 is made up of 16 amino acids. Germline values: CDR1 DFQATT, CDR2 SNEGSKA (reference sequence). CDR3 DNA: TGCAGTGCCAGAGTGTGGGGCCAGGGACCCGTTCAGCCCCAGCATTTT. Encoded protein: CSARVWGQGPVQPQHF.

The J gene is TRBJ1-5, the V gene TRBV20-1; no clear D. Germline CDR1 is DFQATT and CDR2 is SNEGSKA (reference sequence). The CDR3 covers 14 residues. V was clipped by 4 bases and J by 4 bases, with 14 bases between them. The CDR3 sequence is CSAMRSSGNQPQHF. CDR3 nucleotides: TGCAGTGCTATGAGATCGAGTGGAAATCAGCCCCAGCATTTT.

The genes are TRBV25-1 and TRBJ2-7; D is undetermined. The CDR3 runs 12 residues. V was cut by 5 bases and J by 6 bases, with 11 bases left in between. Germline CDR1 reads MGHDK; CDR2 reads SYGVNS. Here the CDR3 reads CASSLLVGEQYF. CDR3 coding DNA: TGTGCCAGCAGTTTATTGGTGGGCGAGCAGTACTTC.